This T cell receptor beta chain was found in a study of blood T cell repertoires in COVID-19. Authors' methods: Estimation of nucleated cell counts relied on the amplification of reference gene primers. Sequencing was performed with immunoSEQ multiplex PCR; in TCRdb, only in-frame clones are kept and a portion is missing. For V, J and clone size, that table is used; D and trimming come from the DNA. The sample carries 300,000 to 350,000 clones, nearly 90% recorded once. The participants were between about 18 and 90 years old and came from about two dozen US areas. Germline V gene sequence: CDR1 SGHAT, CDR2 FQNNGV. This CDR3 is 15 amino acids long. Trimming left V 2 bases short and J 0 bases short, with 10 bases between.

The sequenced sample consisted of PBMCs or T cells enriched from blood (not recorded which). This clonotype was sampled from a woman aged 18-35 years with acute COVID-19. The V gene is TRBV11-2, the J gene TRBJ2-5, with D tentatively TRBD1 (5 bases). CDR3 coding DNA: TGTGCCAGCAGCTTAACGCTGACAGACCAAGAGACCCAGTACTTC. This sequence encodes CASSLTLTDQETQYF.